These 12 T cell receptor beta chains were sequenced from one sample in a study of T cells in Graves' hyperthyroidism and ophthalmopathy. RNA transcripts yielded amplified TCR beta CDR3 regions. The study used the HTBI primer set for a first-round RT-PCR of the TCR CDR3. TCRdb re-called the multiplex PCR reads through MiXCR, storing one row per CDR3 protein. The repertoire includes 500,000 or so distinct CDR3 sequences, 15% to 20% of them detected once, and approximately 30% sits in the top ten. Sequenced sample: blood. These receptors were collected from a woman aged 25-40 years with Graves' ophthalmopathy.

This clonotype was seen at least ten times. The V call is TRBV27, the J call TRBJ2-7; no clear D. Trimming took 1 base from V and 5 from J, leaving 12 bases between them. Per the germline V gene, CDR1 is MNHEY and CDR2 is SMNVEV (reference sequence). CDR3 length equals 14 residues. In DNA, the CDR3 is TGTGCCAGCAGTTTATACCAGTATGCGGACGAGCAGTACTTC. Residues: CASSLYQYADEQYF.

The chain links TRBV7-8 to TRBJ2-7; a weak D match, TRBD2 (5 bases). Germline assignment: CDR1 SGHVS and CDR2 FQNEAQ. The CDR3 spans 13 residues. V was trimmed by 5 bases and J by 4 bases, leaving 12 bases between them. This CDR3 reads CASSKRAGYEQYF. As DNA, the CDR3 is TGTGCCAGCAGCAAGAGGGCGGGTTACGAGCAGTACTTC.

This chain links TRBV2 with TRBJ2-1; D remains ambiguous. Trimming cost V 8 bases and J 4 bases, with 9 bases left between them. The CDR3 spans 12 residues. From germline, CDR1 is SNHLY and CDR2 FYNNEI. The DNA of the CDR3 is TGTGCCAGCCTCCTAGGTTACAATGAGCAGTTCTTC. This encodes CASLLGYNEQFF.

V is TRBV7-6 and J is TRBJ1-1; unclear D gene. Trimming pared 2 bases from V and 0 bases from J, leaving 16 bases between. Per germline, CDR1 SGHVS and CDR2 FNYEAQ. This CDR3 contains 17 residues. CDR3 sequence: CASSLRTIGVMNTEAFF. Here the CDR3 DNA reads TGTGCCAGCAGCTTAAGGACCATCGGGGTGATGAACACTGAAGCTTTCTTT.

The chain recombines TRBV7-8 with TRBJ2-1; possible D gene TRBD1, 5 bases. Per the germline V gene, CDR1 is SGHVS and CDR2 is FQNEAQ. The V gene lost 1 base and the J gene lost 7 bases, with 14 bases spanning the gap. The CDR3 contains 15 residues. The CDR3 bases are TGTGCCAGCAGCTTAGGGGGCTCGGCTGTTAATGAGCAGTTCTTC. Its protein product is CASSLGGSAVNEQFF.

This clonotype showed up many times. The CDR3 protein is CASSLDTGGPGEQFF. CDR3 in DNA: TGCGCCAGCAGCTTGGATACAGGAGGTCCTGGTGAGCAGTTCTTC. The chain combines TRBV5-1 with TRBJ2-1; D tentatively fits TRBD1 or TRBD2 (5 bases each). This CDR3 is 15 amino acids long. V dropped 0 bases and J dropped 9 bases, with 16 bases sitting between them. Germline values: CDR1 SGHRS, CDR2 YFSETQ.

This clonotype was recorded at least ten times. This rearrangement joins TRBV12-3 or TRBV12-4 to TRBJ1-5; D is possibly TRBD1 (6 bases). Trimming took 7 bases from V and 3 from J, leaving 10 bases between them. CDR3 size: 13 residues. The CDR3 DNA reads as TGTGCCAGCACCAGGACAGTCAATCAGCCCCAGCATTTT. Translating gives CASTRTVNQPQHF.

V is TRBV9 and J is TRBJ1-6, with a possible D match to TRBD1 (5 bases). With 4 bases removed from V and 8 bases from J, the gap between germline ends came to 19 bases. The CDR3 loop spans 16 amino acids. The germline V gene has CDR1 SGDLS and CDR2 YYNGEE. The CDR3 nucleotides are TGTGCCAGCAGCACTAGGCCGGGACGACAAGATTCACCCCTCCACTTT. Translating gives CASSTRPGRQDSPLHF.

There are a few counts of this clonotype. The gene calls are TRBV19 and TRBJ1-1; 7 bases are a match to TRBD1. This CDR3 contains 13 residues. V dropped 3 bases and J dropped 5; count of bases not matched to a gene: 3. The germline gives CDR1 LNHDA, CDR2 SQIVND (reference sequence). Here the CDR3 reads CASSIKGATEAFF. CDR3 bases: TGTGCCAGTAGTATCAAGGGGGCGACTGAAGCTTTCTTT.

The rearrangement links TRBV5-5 to TRBJ2-1; TRBD2 matches at 7 bases. This CDR3 is 15 amino acids long. Germline V gives CDR1 SGHKS, CDR2 YYEKEE (reference sequence). The V gene end was trimmed by 4 bases and the J gene end by 10 bases; junction bases not matched to a gene: 14. Here the CDR3 DNA reads TGTGCCAGCAGCCCTGCTAGCGGACTCCCTCACGAGCAGTTCTTC. Translating it yields CASSPASGLPHEQFF.

This chain uses TRBV19 with TRBJ2-1, with 13 bases identical to TRBD2. The CDR3 has 15 residues. Germline assignment: CDR1 LNHDA and CDR2 SQIVND (reference sequence). The V gene end was trimmed by 5 bases and the J gene end by 10 bases; junction bases not matched to a gene: 8. The CDR3 loop is CASSATTSGRAEQFF. In DNA, the CDR3 is TGTGCCAGTAGTGCCACAACTAGCGGGAGGGCCGAGCAGTTCTTC.

This clonotype has just a few counts. Compared with germline, one end of the junction differs, possibly owing to a read error. The chain is built from TRBV12-3 or TRBV12-4 and TRBJ2-2, with 12 bases aligning to TRBD2. The CDR3 totals 18 residues. This CDR3 is CASSLTLAGGPMVGGLFF. In DNA form, the CDR3 reads TGTGCCAGCAGTTTAACGCTAGCGGGAGGGCCTATGGTCGGGGGGCTGTTTTTT.